In this sample, the clone carrying this T cell receptor beta chain turned up a few times. The CDR3 is 12 amino acids. The V end was cut by 7 bases, the J end by 7 bases, with 12 bases between. This sample stems from a study of early T cells in non-severe SARS-CoV-2 infection. Study background: Investigators sequenced bulk RNA drawn from unsorted whole blood, and chains remained unpaired.

Via MiXCR, TCRdb re-called the 5' RACE reads, giving one row per CDR3 protein. Of around 60,000 distinct CDR3 sequences listed, 11% were seen once; the top ten hold 2.9%. This TCR derives from an adult who was a healthcare worker with PCR-confirmed SARS-CoV-2 infection or an uninfected control (not recorded which). The starting material was whole blood, obtained at baseline. The rearrangement joins TRBV12-3 or TRBV12-4 to TRBJ2-3; D unclear. CDR3 bases: TGTGCCAGCACCCTCGGACCTAATACGCAGTATTTT. Protein: CASTLGPNTQYF.